These 10 T cell receptor beta chains originate from one sample sequenced in a study of T-cell reconstitution after alpha-beta-depleted transplantation in children listed by TCRdb under 2016. Broader findings and caveats from the paper: Hyperexpanded clone frequencies declined over subsequent months; after one year, T-cell counts and TCRbeta diversity were mostly attributed to newly produced T cells.

Read against the paper, the sample's treatment or condition label means: allogeneic hematopoietic cell transplantation with graft depleted of TCRalphabeta T cells and CD19 B cells. Their antigen targets remain unknown. Library construction relied on PCR. For sequencing, an Illumina HiSeq 2500 was employed. TCR libraries were prepared with molecular barcoding, using unique molecular identifiers to normalize TCRbeta repertoire quantification. Using fastp at Q25 and MiXCR, TCRdb reprocessed the public reads and kept productive beta chains. Every CDR3 protein is listed once, alongside the most common genes and DNA of its rows. The sample includes about 290,000 distinct CDR3 sequences, with almost 8% observed a single time. The ten largest clones represent approximately 8.2% of the sample. This specimen was peripheral blood, taken 360 days after TCRalphabeta/CD19-depleted stem cell transplant. Every receptor here comes from a female patient between 2 and 15 years old who had a stem cell transplant for Fanconi anemia, so the T cells may come from the graft donor.

The chain carries TRBV28 and TRBJ1-1, with TRBD1 matching over 8 bases. The CDR3 spans 15 residues. V shed 2 bases and J 0 bases; nucleotides not matched to a gene: 2. From germline, CDR1 is MDHEN and CDR2 SYDVKM. CDR3 sequence (DNA): TGTGCCAGCAGTTTACAGGGGGCAATGAACACTGAAGCTTTCTTT. It translates to CASSLQGAMNTEAFF. The whole variable domain, remainder taken from reference TRBV28 and TRBJ1-1, is DVKVTQSSRYLVKRTGEKVFLECVQDMDHENMFWYRQDPGLGLRLIYFSYDVKMKEKGDIPEGYSVSREKKERFSLILESASTNQTSMYLCASSLQGAMNTEAFFGQGTRLTVV.

This clonotype was counted between two and nine times. The V call is TRBV6-1, the J call TRBJ2-5; perhaps D is TRBD1 or TRBD2 (5 bases each). Germline CDR1 and CDR2: MNHNS and SASEGT. V was trimmed by 4 bases and J by 2 bases, leaving 14 bases between them. There are 15 residues in the CDR3. CDR3 sequence: CASSVMVGRQETQYF. In DNA form, the CDR3 reads TGTGCCAGCAGTGTTATGGTGGGACGGCAAGAGACCCAGTACTTC.

This clonotype has only a few counts. The gene calls are TRBV7-9 and TRBJ2-7, with D unresolved. This CDR3 has 13 amino acids. Trimming took off 5 bases at V and 5 bases at J, with 13 bases between the two ends. The germline CDR1 and CDR2 sequences are SEHNR and FQNEAQ (reference sequence). The CDR3 is CASSPIWADEQYF. CDR3 sequence (DNA): TGTGCCAGCAGCCCGATCTGGGCCGACGAGCAGTACTTC.

This clonotype was picked up a small number of times. V usage is TRBV7-9 and J usage is TRBJ2-3; D may correspond to TRBD1 or TRBD2 (6 bases each). The length of the CDR3 is 15 residues. Trimming took 0 bases from V and 9 from J, leaving 16 bases between them. The V gene's germline CDR1 is SEHNR and CDR2 FQNEAQ (reference sequence). This CDR3 reads CASSLAEGVHRTQYF. The CDR3 DNA is TGTGCCAGCAGCTTAGCGGAGGGGGTCCACAGGACGCAGTATTTT.

This clonotype has ten or more counts. This sequence joins TRBV7-6 and TRBJ2-3, with D possibly matching TRBD2 (5 bases). Between the trimmed V and J ends, which lost 5 bases and 0 bases, there was a span of 15 bases. The germline gives CDR1 SGHVS, CDR2 FNYEAQ. This CDR3 has 16 residues. The CDR3: CASSLRTGGSTDTQYF. As DNA, the CDR3 is TGTGCCAGCAGCCTAAGGACCGGCGGGAGCACAGATACGCAGTATTTT. Complete variable domain (other parts from reference TRBV7-6 and TRBJ2-3): GAGVSQSPRYKVTKRGQDVALRCDPISGHVSLYWYRQALGQGPEFLTYFNYEAQQDKSGLPNDRFSAERPEGSISTLTIQRTEQRDSAMYRCASSLRTGGSTDTQYFGPGTRLTVL.

This clonotype was recorded at least ten times. The chain recombines TRBV6-5 with TRBJ2-2; TRBD2 matches 11 bases. The CDR3 extends over 15 amino acids. In germline, CDR1 is MNHEY, CDR2 SVGAGI. V dropped 3 bases and J dropped 6; count of bases not matched to a gene: 3. Here the CDR3 DNA reads TGTGCCAGCAGTTATAGCGGGGGGGCCGCCGGGGAGCTGTTTTTT. Protein sequence: CASSYSGGAAGELFF.

This chain uses TRBV5-1 with TRBJ2-3, with a possible D match to TRBD1 (5 bases). Germline CDR1 is SGHRS and CDR2 is YFSETQ. V was clipped by 7 bases and J by 3 bases, with 15 bases between them. This CDR3 comprises 14 residues. CDR3 DNA sequence: TGCGCCAGCGAAGGGGCAGGCGGAACAGATACGCAGTATTTT. Amino acids: CASEGAGGTDTQYF.

This clonotype appeared many times. The chain recombines TRBV6-1 with TRBJ2-3; no definite D call. Trimming shortened V by 4 bases and J by 14 bases, and 16 bases separated the two germline ends. The CDR3 runs 12 residues. Germline assignment: CDR1 MNHNS and CDR2 SASEGT. The CDR3 DNA is TGTGCCAGCAGTGTTGGGCAGCCGGGCTCGTATTTT. Amino acid sequence: CASSVGQPGSYF.

This sequence joins TRBV3-1 and TRBJ2-7, with D perhaps matching TRBD1 (5 bases). This CDR3 has 18 residues. Germline CDR1 reads LGHDT; CDR2 reads YNNKEL (reference sequence). Trimming took 0 bases from V and 4 from J, leaving 22 bases between them. The CDR3 reads CASSQDPRVMGPVYEQYF. Here the CDR3 DNA reads TGTGCCAGCAGCCAAGACCCTAGGGTCATGGGGCCTGTTTACGAGCAGTACTTC.

The CDR3 reads CASRGWEAGSQETQYF. In DNA form, the CDR3 reads TGTGCAAGTCGCGGATGGGAAGCGGGGTCTCAAGAGACCCAGTACTTC. The chain combines TRBV12-2 with TRBJ2-5; the D segment call TRBD2 is taken from the table without a DNA check. TRBV12-2 is a listed pseudogene. The CDR3 is 16 residues long.